A few counts support the clone carrying this TCR beta chain. What it recognizes is unknown. This CDR3 has 17 amino acids. V was pared by 3 bases and J by 0 bases, with 15 bases between. TCRdb recomputed calls from the 5' RACE reads with MiXCR, one row per CDR3 protein. The sample records roughly 1.6 million distinct CDR3 sequences, around 29% being singletons. The data were taken from a study of identical twins. Findings and limits, study-wide: Abundant cord blood beta clonotypes carried fewer insertions; memory repertoires showed none. Zero-insertion analyses might be partly confounded by invariant T cells like MAIT and iNKT. The study found weaker excess twin sharing in beta out-of-frame sequences.

The J gene is TRBJ2-1, the V gene TRBV12-3 or TRBV12-4; unclear D gene. The receptor was derived from a newborn girl in good health. The sequencing sample was made of cord blood. CDR3 amino acids: CASSFYAPSSSYNEQFF. The DNA of the CDR3 is TGTGCCAGCAGTTTTTACGCCCCTTCTAGCTCCTACAATGAGCAGTTCTTC.